This passage covers 15 T cell receptor beta chains from one sample sequenced in a study of molecular identifiers for immune sequencing clone quantification. TCRdb used MiXCR to reprocess the PCR reads, holding one entry per CDR3 protein. Of approximately 670,000 distinct CDR3 sequences in the sample, roughly 21% were seen once. Source material: naive CD8+ T cells from blood, with Jurkat cell RNA spiked in. The subset is: FACS-sorted CD8+CD4-CCR7+CD45RA+ naive T cells. These receptors were collected from a human donor in good health. Some libraries in this study had Jurkat cell RNA spiked in.

This clonotype was observed a handful of times. This chain connects TRBV11-2 to TRBJ1-6; 7 nucleotides match TRBD1. With 6 bases clipped from V and 6 bases from J, the junction kept 5 bases outside the gene matches. From germline, CDR1 is SGHAT and CDR2 FQNNGV. The CDR3 runs 14 residues. CDR3 protein: CASRWDRTNSPLHF. The DNA for the CDR3 is TGTGCCAGCAGATGGGACAGAACTAATTCACCCCTCCACTTT.

In its sample, this clonotype was seen many times. The chain employs TRBV20-1 and TRBJ2-7, with D tentatively TRBD1 or TRBD2 (5 bases each). Trimming pared 0 bases from V and 1 base from J, leaving 13 bases between. The CDR3 sequence is 15 residues long. The V gene's germline CDR1 is DFQATT and CDR2 SNEGSKA (reference sequence). The CDR3 sequence is CSARDRDGISYEQYF. The CDR3 region has the DNA TGCAGTGCTAGAGATAGGGACGGGATATCCTACGAGCAGTACTTC.

At least ten counts were recorded for this clonotype. The chain links TRBV6-2 or TRBV6-3 to TRBJ1-1; D is undetermined. The germline V and J ends were trimmed by 0 bases and 7 bases, with 9 bases remaining between them. Germline-derived CDR1 and CDR2 are MNHEY and SVGEGT. The CDR3 has 13 residues. CDR3: CASSYSNWVEAFF. The CDR3 nucleotides are TGTGCCAGCAGTTACTCGAATTGGGTTGAAGCTTTCTTT.

The chain combines TRBV20-1 with TRBJ2-1; D unresolved. The V and J ends lost 0 bases and 8 bases respectively, with 11 bases between them. The V gene's germline CDR1 is DFQATT and CDR2 SNEGSKA (reference sequence). This CDR3 is built from 13 residues. The CDR3 bases are TGCAGTGCTAGAGATTCCTTCACGGATGAGCAGTTCTTC. This translates into CSARDSFTDEQFF.

This clonotype occurred many times. V and J are TRBV7-2 and TRBJ1-2; D ambiguous. V lost 7 bases and J 4 bases, leaving 7 bases between the germline ends. The CDR3 length is 11 residues. From germline, CDR1 is SGHTA and CDR2 FQGNSA. CDR3 nucleotides: TGTGCCAGCACCCGCCTCTATGGCTACACCTTC. Translation: CASTRLYGYTF.

Turning to this clonotype: This could be a read error, since a much larger clone is one nucleotide away. The chain uses TRBV25-1 and TRBJ2-7; TRBD1 or TRBD2 may be the D gene (5 bases each). V lost 2 bases, J lost 5 bases, and 16 bases lay in between. The CDR3 is 15 amino acids. Germline loops: CDR1 MGHDK, CDR2 SYGVNS. CDR3 sequence: CASSERGRGPHEQYF. Written as DNA, the CDR3 is TGTGCCAGCAGTGAACGGGGACGGGGTCCCCACGAGCAGTACTTC.

This clonotype was observed a few times. V is TRBV9 and J is TRBJ2-3; tentatively, D is TRBD2 (5 bases). V lost 4 bases and J lost 0, with 21 bases in between. Looked up from germline, CDR1 is SGDLS and CDR2 is YYNGEE. CDR3 length equals 18 residues. CDR3 nucleotides: TGTGCCAGCAGCCTCCCCCCCTCGGGGAGAGGAAGCACAGATACGCAGTATTTT. This translates into CASSLPPSGRGSTDTQYF.

As concerns this clonotype: A much larger clone lies one base from this, so it may be a read error. The gene calls are TRBV5-5 and TRBJ2-7; D possibly corresponds to TRBD1 (5 bases). The germline V and J ends were trimmed by 3 bases and 6 bases, with 19 bases remaining between them. The germline V gene has CDR1 SGHKS and CDR2 YYEKEE (reference sequence). The CDR3 has 15 amino acids. The CDR3 protein is CASSWTGSGPPEQYF. In DNA form, the CDR3 reads TGTGCCAGCAGCTGGACCGGGTCAGGGCCCCCCGAGCAGTACTTC.

This clonotype was seen repeatedly, ten times or more. This sequence joins TRBV6-5 and TRBJ2-3; 11 nucleotides agree with TRBD2. Germline V CDR1 and CDR2: MNHEY, SVGAGI. V was clipped by 4 bases and J by 2 bases; unmatched bases: 5. The CDR3 has 16 residues. The CDR3 sequence is CASSLQTSGITDTQYF. In DNA, the CDR3 is TGTGCCAGCAGTTTACAGACTAGCGGGATCACAGATACGCAGTATTTT.

In the case of this clonotype: A read error may be the cause here, since a much bigger clone is one base away. The J gene is TRBJ1-2, the V gene TRBV4-1; D unclear. Germline V gene lookup returns CDR1 MGHRA and CDR2 YSYEKL. V lost 4 bases to trimming and J lost 5 bases, with 11 bases between them. The CDR3 has 13 amino acids. The chain's CDR3 is CASSRVVGYGYTF. CDR3 sequence (DNA): TGCGCCAGCAGCCGGGTCGTGGGGTATGGCTACACCTTC.

The rearrangement joins TRBV9 to TRBJ1-1, with D unclear. Trimming cost V 0 bases and J 3 bases, with 9 bases left between them. This CDR3 is built from 14 residues. CDR1 and CDR2 (germline): SGDLS, YYNGEE. CDR3 sequence (DNA): TGTGCCAGCAGCGTAGGGCAGTGGGACACTGAAGCTTTCTTT. Translating it yields CASSVGQWDTEAFF.

V is TRBV20-1 and J is TRBJ2-3; 9 bases are a match to TRBD2. The CDR3 has 18 residues. Trimming at V came to 1 base and at J to 2 bases, leaving 13 bases not matched to a gene. The germline CDR1 and CDR2 sequences are DFQATT and SNEGSKA (reference sequence). CDR3 residues: CSARVGLAKRVVTDTQYF. CDR3 coding DNA: TGCAGTGCTAGAGTGGGACTAGCCAAGCGGGTTGTCACAGATACGCAGTATTTT.

This clonotype was detected only a few times. The chain's CDR3 is CASSPAGTGASEQYF. Here the CDR3 DNA reads TGTGCCAGCAGCCCAGCAGGGACAGGGGCTTCCGAGCAGTACTTC. This chain joins TRBV7-2 and TRBJ2-7; TRBD1 matches 10 bases. The V gene's germline CDR1 is SGHTA and CDR2 FQGNSA. CDR3 length: 15 residues. Unmatched junction bases numbered 10, after V lost 5 bases and J lost 6 bases.

This clonotype was found once. V and J are TRBV5-3 and TRBJ1-1, with D possibly matching TRBD1 (6 bases). TRBV5-3 belongs to the ORF category, with a function that is uncertain. This CDR3 is 15 amino acids long. DNA of the CDR3: TGTGTCAGCAGCTTTATACAGGGTCTTCACACTGAAGCTTTCTTT. It encodes CVSSFIQGLHTEAFF.

This clonotype has more than one count but fewer than ten. The V and J genes are TRBV7-9 and TRBJ2-1; D might be TRBD2 (5 bases). This CDR3 comprises 14 residues. CDR1 is SEHNR and CDR2 is FQNEAQ in the germline V gene (reference sequence). Trimming took 5 bases from V and 7 from J, leaving 15 bases between them. DNA for the CDR3: TGTGCCAGCAGCCCAACTCTAGCCCCAAATGAGCAGTTCTTC. Translating it yields CASSPTLAPNEQFF.